The entry below gives a single T cell receptor (beta chain) sequence along with its context. What it recognizes is unknown. CDR1 and CDR2 from the germline V gene are ENHRY and SYGVKD. CDR3 size: 14 residues. V was pared by 0 bases and J by 5 bases, with 8 bases between. The data are from a study of shared clonotypes between healthy human individuals. Background on the study: Samples came from two female and a few male donors aged 18 to 49. Used for every donor were three CD4 naive, three CD4 memory, two CD8 naive and one CD8 memory plate.

Whole-study results and caveats: Sharing across four donors was highest in naive CD4 (roughly 5%) and lowest in memory CD8 (approximately 0.4%).

Using immunoSEQ multiplex PCR, the repertoire was profiled, and TCRdb retains in-frame clones only, with some absent. The table shows approximately 1.5 million clones, with approximately 98.5% occurring only once. The receptor's source is a man aged 30-40 years in good health. The source material was naive CD4+ T cells sorted from blood. Subset described: CD45RA+ positively selected. The chain joins TRBV10-3 to TRBJ1-5; D is ambiguous. The chain's CDR3 is CAISESIVDQPQHF. The DNA for the CDR3 is TGTGCCATCAGTGAGTCAATCGTAGATCAGCCCCAGCATTTT.